This TCR beta chain was found in a study of blood T cell repertoires in COVID-19. Per the authors' pipeline: Reference gene primer amplification gave estimated nucleated cell counts. The data were produced by immunoSEQ multiplex PCR, yet TCRdb's version contains in-frame clones alone and is incomplete. Clonal size and the V and J genes are those of that table, whereas D and trimming came from the DNA. The table lists around 260,000 clones, 84% of them singletons, with roughly 14% in the top ten. A single count supports this clone. A Seattle source enrolled patients during active infection and followed them longitudinally. This CDR3 contains 11 residues. V lost 4 bases to trimming and J lost 4 bases, with 5 bases between them. From germline, CDR1 is SGHDT and CDR2 YYEEEE.

The sequence came from a person between 70 and 80 years old with COVID-19, enrolled during active disease. This rearrangement joins TRBV5-6 to TRBJ1-2; D gene uncertain. Sequencing was done on a sample of peripheral blood. DNA of the CDR3: TGTGCCAGCAGCCGTCTCTATGGCTACACCTTC. Protein: CASSRLYGYTF. Drawing the rest from reference TRBV5-6 and TRBJ1-2, the complete variable domain is DAGVTQSPTHLIKTRGQQVTLRCSPKSGHDTVSWYQQALGQGPQFIFQYYEEEERQRGNFPDRFSGHQFPNYSSELNVNALLLGDSALYLCASSRLYGYTFGSGTRLTVV.